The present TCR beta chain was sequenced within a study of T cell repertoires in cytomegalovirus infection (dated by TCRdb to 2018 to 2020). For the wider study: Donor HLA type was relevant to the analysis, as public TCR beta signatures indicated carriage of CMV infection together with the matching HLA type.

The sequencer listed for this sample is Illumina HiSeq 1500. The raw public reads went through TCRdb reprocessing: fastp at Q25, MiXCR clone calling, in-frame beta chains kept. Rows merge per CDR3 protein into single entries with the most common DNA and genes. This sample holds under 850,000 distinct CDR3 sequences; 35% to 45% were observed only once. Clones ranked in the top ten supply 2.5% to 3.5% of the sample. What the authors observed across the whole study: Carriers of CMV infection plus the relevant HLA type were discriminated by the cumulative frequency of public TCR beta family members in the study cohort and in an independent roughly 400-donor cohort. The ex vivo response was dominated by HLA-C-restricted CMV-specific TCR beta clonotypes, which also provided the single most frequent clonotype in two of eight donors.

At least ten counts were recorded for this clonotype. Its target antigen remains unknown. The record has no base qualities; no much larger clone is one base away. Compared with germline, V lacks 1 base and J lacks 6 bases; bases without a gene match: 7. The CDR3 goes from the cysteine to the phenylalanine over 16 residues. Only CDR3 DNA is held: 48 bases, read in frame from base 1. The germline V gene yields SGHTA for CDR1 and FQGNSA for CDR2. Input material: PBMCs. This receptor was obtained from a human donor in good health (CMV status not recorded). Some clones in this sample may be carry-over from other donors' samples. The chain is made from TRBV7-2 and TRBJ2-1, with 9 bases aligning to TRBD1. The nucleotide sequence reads TGTGCCAGCAGCTTAGTTGGGACAGGGACTGGCAATGAGCAGTTCTTC. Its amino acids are CASSLVGTGTGNEQFF.